Sequencing of this TCR beta chain was carried out in a study of CD8+CD57+ T cells in acquired aplastic anemia. The wider study: The study obtained an average of 3.2 ug of DNA from sorted CD4+ and CD8+ cells. In CD4+ cells, healthy donors produced an average of approximately 10 million reads. Whole-study findings and limits: Patients and controls turned out to have more than 25 CD8+ CDR3 sequences in common. Between the patient and control groups, CD8+ Simpson's diversity did not differ significantly.

On this clonotype: Its antigen is unidentified.

Both TCR beta VDJ combination and CDR3 sequence profiling were carried out. Genomic DNA was the template for this profiling. Each CDR3 protein gets one entry after TCRdb re-called the reads with MiXCR. Among around 180,000 distinct CDR3 sequences listed, about 60% were seen once. Germline V gives CDR1 LNHDA, CDR2 SQIVND (reference sequence). J gave up 3 bases and V 6 bases, and 5 bases lay outside the gene matches. The CDR3 covers 16 residues. Material for sequencing was sorted CD4+, CD8+, or CD8+CD57+ T cells (not recorded which) from PBMCs. The clonotype originates from a human donor in good health. The rearrangement uses TRBV19 and TRBJ2-1; 13 bases are a match to TRBD2. This CDR3 reads CASSRLAGGGYNEQFF. For the CDR3, the DNA is TGTGCCAGTAGCCGACTAGCGGGGGGCGGCTACAATGAGCAGTTCTTC.